This T cell receptor beta chain was identified during a study of control samples from healthy donors and cancer patients. V shed 4 bases and J 11 bases; nucleotides not matched to a gene: 8. CDR3 size: 16 residues. Germline CDR1 and CDR2: KGHDR and SFDVKD. The data were produced by immunoSEQ multiplex PCR, yet TCRdb's version contains in-frame clones alone and is incomplete. The sample has nearly 200,000 clones, about 90% seen once; the top ten hold 1.5% to 2%. The clonotype was recovered from a man aged 25 to 40 in good health. The chain carries TRBV24-1 and TRBJ2-1; the match to TRBD2 covers 15 bases. The sequenced sample was blood. CDR3: CATSDWTSGGDGQQFF. The CDR3 region has the DNA TGTGCCACCAGTGACTGGACTAGCGGGGGGGACGGACAGCAGTTCTTC.